The 5 T cell receptor beta chains below were found in one sample sequenced in a study of graft-versus-host responses after intestinal transplantation. The antigens of these receptors remain unknown. Libraries were prepared by immunoSEQ multiplex PCR; TCRdb keeps only in-frame clonotypes and omits some of them. This table has about 90,000 clones, 85% to 95% appearing once. This material consisted of unstimulated CD4+ T cells sorted from spleen or lymph node cells, taken before transplant. The receptors stem from a human donor who was the organ donor for an intestinal transplant.

This sequence joins TRBV7-6 and TRBJ2-3; 9 nucleotides line up with TRBD1. Germline CDR1 reads SGHVS; CDR2 reads FNYEAQ. CDR3 length: 13 amino acids. V lost 4 bases, J lost 6 bases, and 2 bases stayed unmatched. CDR3 protein: CASSSDRGDTQYF. The DNA for the CDR3 is TGTGCCAGCAGCTCCGACAGGGGGGATACGCAGTATTTT.

This chain uses TRBV20-1 with TRBJ2-7, with no clear D. The CDR3 runs 11 residues. The V end was cut by 6 bases, the J end by 6 bases, with 12 bases between. The germline gives CDR1 DFQATT, CDR2 SNEGSKA (reference sequence). The CDR3 DNA reads TGCAGTGCGCAACGATCTCTCGAGCAGTACTTC. Protein product: CSAQRSLEQYF.

The V call is TRBV6-6, the J call TRBJ1-5; D is uncertain. Deletions cut 5 bases from V and 2 bases from J, with 10 bases between. The length of the CDR3 is 14 residues. Per germline, CDR1 MNHNY and CDR2 SVGAGI (reference sequence). The CDR3 reads CASSDPPGNQPQHF. Here the CDR3 DNA reads TGTGCCAGCAGTGACCCGCCTGGCAATCAGCCCCAGCATTTT.

The chain is built from TRBV5-4 and TRBJ2-7; 7 bases are a match to TRBD2. Per germline, CDR1 SGHNT and CDR2 YYREEE (reference sequence). The CDR3 is 16 amino acids. V trimming: 2 bases; J trimming: 1 base; junction bases outside the gene matches: 9. The CDR3, as DNA: TGTGCCAGCAGCTTTCTTGGGGGGGACCATTCCTACGAGCAGTACTTC. This translates into CASSFLGGDHSYEQYF.

The CDR3 here is CAWITQGPRGYTF. In DNA form, the CDR3 reads TGTGCCTGGATTACCCAGGGGCCACGAGGCTACACCTTC. The chain couples TRBV30 to TRBJ1-2; D is perhaps TRBD1 (6 bases). This CDR3 has 13 residues. V was pared by 4 bases and J by 8 bases, with 17 bases between. The germline CDR1 and CDR2 sequences are GTSNPN and SVGIG (reference sequence).